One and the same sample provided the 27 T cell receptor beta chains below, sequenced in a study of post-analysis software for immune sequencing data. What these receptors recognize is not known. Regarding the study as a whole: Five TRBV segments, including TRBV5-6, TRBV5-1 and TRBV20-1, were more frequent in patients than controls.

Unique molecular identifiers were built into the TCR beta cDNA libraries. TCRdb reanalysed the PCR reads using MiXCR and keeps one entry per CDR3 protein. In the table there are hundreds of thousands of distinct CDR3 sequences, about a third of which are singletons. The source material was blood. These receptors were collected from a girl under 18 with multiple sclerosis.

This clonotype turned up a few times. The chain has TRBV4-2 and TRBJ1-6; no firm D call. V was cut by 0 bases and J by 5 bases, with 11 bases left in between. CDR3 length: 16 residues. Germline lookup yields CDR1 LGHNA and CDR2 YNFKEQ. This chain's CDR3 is CASSQDPERNNSPLHF. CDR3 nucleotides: TGTGCCAGCAGCCAAGATCCCGAAAGAAATAATTCACCCCTCCACTTT.

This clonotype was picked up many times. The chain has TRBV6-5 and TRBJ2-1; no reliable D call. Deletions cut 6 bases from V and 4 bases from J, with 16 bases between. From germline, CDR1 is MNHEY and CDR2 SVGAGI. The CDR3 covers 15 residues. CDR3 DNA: TGTGCCAGCAGACACCGGGTCCGAGGTTACAATGAGCAGTTCTTC. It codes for CASRHRVRGYNEQFF.

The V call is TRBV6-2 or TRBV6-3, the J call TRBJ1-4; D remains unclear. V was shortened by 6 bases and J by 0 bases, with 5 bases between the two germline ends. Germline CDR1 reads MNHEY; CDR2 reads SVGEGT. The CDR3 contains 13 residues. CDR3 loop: CASRTATNEKLFF. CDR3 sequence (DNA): TGTGCCAGCAGGACGGCAACTAATGAAAAACTGTTTTTT.

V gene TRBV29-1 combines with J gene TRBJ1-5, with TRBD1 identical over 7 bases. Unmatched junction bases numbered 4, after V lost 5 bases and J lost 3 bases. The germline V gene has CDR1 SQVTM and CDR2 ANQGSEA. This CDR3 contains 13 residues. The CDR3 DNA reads TGCAGCGTTCAAGGGGGCTTCAATCAGCCCCAGCATTTT. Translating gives CSVQGGFNQPQHF.

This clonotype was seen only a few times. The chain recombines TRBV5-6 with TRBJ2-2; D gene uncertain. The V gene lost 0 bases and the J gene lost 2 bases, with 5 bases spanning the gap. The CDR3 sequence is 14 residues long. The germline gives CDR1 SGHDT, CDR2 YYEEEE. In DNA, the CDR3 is TGTGCCAGCAGCTTGGAGGCCAACACCGGGGAGCTGTTTTTT. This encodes CASSLEANTGELFF.

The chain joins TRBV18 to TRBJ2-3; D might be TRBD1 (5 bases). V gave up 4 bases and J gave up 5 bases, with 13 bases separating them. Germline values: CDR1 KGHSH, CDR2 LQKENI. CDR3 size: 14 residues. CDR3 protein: CASSLIGTGDTQYF. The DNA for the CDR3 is TGTGCCAGCTCACTGATCGGCACAGGAGATACGCAGTATTTT.

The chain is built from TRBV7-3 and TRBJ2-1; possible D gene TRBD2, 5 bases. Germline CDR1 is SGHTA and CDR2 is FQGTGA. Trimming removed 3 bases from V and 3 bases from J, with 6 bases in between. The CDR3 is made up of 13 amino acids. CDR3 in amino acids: CASSFDYYNEQFF. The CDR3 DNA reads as TGTGCCAGCAGCTTCGACTACTACAATGAGCAGTTCTTC.

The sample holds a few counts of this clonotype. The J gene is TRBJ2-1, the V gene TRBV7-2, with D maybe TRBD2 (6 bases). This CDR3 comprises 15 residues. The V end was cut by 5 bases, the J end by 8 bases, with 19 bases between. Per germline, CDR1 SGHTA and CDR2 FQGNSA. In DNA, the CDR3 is TGTGCCAGCAGCGTAATTAGCCACAGCGGGCATGAGCAGTTCTTC. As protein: CASSVISHSGHEQFF.

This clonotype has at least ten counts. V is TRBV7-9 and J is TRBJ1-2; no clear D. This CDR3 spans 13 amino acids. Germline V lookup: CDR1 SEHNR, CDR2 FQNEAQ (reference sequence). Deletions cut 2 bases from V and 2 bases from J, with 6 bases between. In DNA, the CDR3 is TGTGCCAGCAGCTTAAGGCGGAACTATGGCTACACCTTC. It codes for CASSLRRNYGYTF.

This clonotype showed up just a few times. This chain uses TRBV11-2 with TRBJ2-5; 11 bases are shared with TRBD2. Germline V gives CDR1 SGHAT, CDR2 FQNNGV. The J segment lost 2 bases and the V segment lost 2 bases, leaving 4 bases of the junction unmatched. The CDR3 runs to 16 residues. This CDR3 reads CASSLSGTSGQETQYF. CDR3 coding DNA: TGTGCCAGCAGCTTATCCGGGACTAGCGGACAAGAGACCCAGTACTTC.

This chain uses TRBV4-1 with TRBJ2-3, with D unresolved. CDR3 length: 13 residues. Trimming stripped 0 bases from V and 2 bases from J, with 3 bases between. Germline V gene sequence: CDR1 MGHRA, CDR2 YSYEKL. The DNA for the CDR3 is TGCGCCAGCAGCCAAGAAAACACAGATACGCAGTATTTT. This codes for CASSQENTDTQYF.

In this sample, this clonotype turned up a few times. For the CDR3, the DNA is TGCGCCTCCTGCCGCGGGGGCGAGCAAGAGACCCAGTACTTC. It specifies CASCRGGEQETQYF. The V and J genes are TRBV10-2 and TRBJ2-5, with D possibly matching TRBD2 (7 bases). The CDR3 is 14 amino acids. With 11 bases removed from V and 2 bases from J, the gap between germline ends came to 18 bases. The V gene's germline CDR1 is WSHSY and CDR2 SAAADI.

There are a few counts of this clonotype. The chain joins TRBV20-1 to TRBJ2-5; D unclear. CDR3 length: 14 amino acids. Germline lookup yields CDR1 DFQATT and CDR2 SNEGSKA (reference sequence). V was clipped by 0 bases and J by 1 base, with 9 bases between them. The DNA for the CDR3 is TGCAGTGCTAGAGATTGGGCTAGCCAAGAGACCCAGTACTTC. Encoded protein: CSARDWASQETQYF.

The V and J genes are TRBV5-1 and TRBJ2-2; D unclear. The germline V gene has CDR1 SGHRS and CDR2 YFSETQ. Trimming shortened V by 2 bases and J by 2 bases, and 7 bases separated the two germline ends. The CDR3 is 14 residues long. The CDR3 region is CASSFNGNTGELFF. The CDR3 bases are TGCGCCAGCAGCTTTAATGGAAACACCGGGGAGCTGTTTTTT.

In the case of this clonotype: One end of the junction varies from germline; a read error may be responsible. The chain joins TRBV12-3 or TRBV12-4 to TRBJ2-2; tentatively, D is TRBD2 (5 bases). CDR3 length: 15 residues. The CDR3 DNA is TGTGCCAGCAGTTTATCGGGTACGGGTACCGGGGAGCGGTTTTTT. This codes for CASSLSGTGTGERFF.

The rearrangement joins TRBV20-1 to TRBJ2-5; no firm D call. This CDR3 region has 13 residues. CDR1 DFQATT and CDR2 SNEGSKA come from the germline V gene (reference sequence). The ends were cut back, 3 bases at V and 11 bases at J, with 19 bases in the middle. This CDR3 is CSARVPGSNEQYF. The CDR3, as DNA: TGCAGTGCTAGGGTCCCGGGTAGCAATGAGCAGTACTTC.

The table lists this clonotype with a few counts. CDR3 region: CASAPGARAKNIQYF. Written as DNA, the CDR3 is TGTGCCAGCGCCCCCGGGGCTAGAGCCAAAAACATTCAGTACTTC. The chain has TRBV7-9 and TRBJ2-4; D may correspond to TRBD1 or TRBD2 (5 bases each). CDR3 length equals 15 residues. V lost 8 bases and J lost 0, with 14 bases in between. The germline gives CDR1 SEHNR, CDR2 FQNEAQ (reference sequence). Full variable domain (rest looked up from reference TRBV7-9 and TRBJ2-4): DTGVSQNPRHKITKRGQNVTFRCDPISEHNRLYWYRQTLGQGPEFLTYFQNEAQLEKSRLLSDRFSAERPKGSFSTLEIQRTEQGDSAMYLCASAPGARAKNIQYFGAGTRLSVL.

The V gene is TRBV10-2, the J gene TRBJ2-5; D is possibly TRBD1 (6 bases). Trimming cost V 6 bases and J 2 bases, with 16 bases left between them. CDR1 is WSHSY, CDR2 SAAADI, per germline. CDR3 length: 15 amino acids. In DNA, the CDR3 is TGCGCCAGCAGAGATCGGGACACCGTACAAGAGACCCAGTACTTC. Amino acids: CASRDRDTVQETQYF.

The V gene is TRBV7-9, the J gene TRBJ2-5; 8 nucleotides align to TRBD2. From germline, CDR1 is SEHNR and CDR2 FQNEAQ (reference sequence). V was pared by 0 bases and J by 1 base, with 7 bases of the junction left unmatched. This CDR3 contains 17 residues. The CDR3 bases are TGTGCCAGCAGCTTAGCGCTTACGCGGGGGGCCCAAGAGACCCAGTACTTC. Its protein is CASSLALTRGAQETQYF.

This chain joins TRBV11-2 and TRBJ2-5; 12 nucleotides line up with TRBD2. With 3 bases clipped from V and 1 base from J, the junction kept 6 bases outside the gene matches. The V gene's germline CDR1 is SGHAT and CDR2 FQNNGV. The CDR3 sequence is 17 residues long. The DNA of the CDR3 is TGTGCCAGCAGCTTTCGAAGGACTAGCGGGGTCCAAGAGACCCAGTACTTC. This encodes CASSFRRTSGVQETQYF.

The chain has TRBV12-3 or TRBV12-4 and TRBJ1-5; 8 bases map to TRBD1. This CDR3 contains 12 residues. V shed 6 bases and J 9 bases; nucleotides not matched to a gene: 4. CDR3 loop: CASSFDRGPQHF. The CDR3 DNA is TGTGCCAGCAGCTTTGACAGGGGGCCCCAGCATTTT.

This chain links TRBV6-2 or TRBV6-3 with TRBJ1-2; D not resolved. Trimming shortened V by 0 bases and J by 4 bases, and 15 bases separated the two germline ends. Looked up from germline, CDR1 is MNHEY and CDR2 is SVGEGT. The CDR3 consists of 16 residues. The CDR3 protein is CASSYSSLVLLYGYTF. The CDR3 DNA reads TGTGCCAGCAGTTACTCGAGTCTGGTGCTCCTCTATGGCTACACCTTC.

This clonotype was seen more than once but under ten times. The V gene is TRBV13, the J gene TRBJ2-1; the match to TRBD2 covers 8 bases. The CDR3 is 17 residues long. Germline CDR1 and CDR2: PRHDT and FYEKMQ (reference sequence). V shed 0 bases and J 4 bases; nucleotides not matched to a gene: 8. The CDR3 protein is CASSLGLRGGQYNEQFF. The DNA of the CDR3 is TGTGCCAGCAGCTTAGGCCTCCGGGGGGGCCAGTACAATGAGCAGTTCTTC.

The CDR3: CSARSGLTFSPLHF. Written as DNA, the CDR3 is TGCAGTGCTAGATCGGGACTTACGTTTTCACCCCTCCACTTT. The chain couples TRBV20-1 to TRBJ1-6; possibly TRBD1 for D (5 bases). V lost 2 bases to trimming and J lost 9 bases, with 14 bases between them. The CDR3 has 14 amino acids. The germline gives CDR1 DFQATT, CDR2 SNEGSKA (reference sequence).

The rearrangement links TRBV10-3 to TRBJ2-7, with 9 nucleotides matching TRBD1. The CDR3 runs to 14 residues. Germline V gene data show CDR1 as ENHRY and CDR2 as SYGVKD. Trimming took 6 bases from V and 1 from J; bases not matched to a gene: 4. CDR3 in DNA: TGTGCCATCAGGCCGGGACAGGGATCCTACGAGCAGTACTTC. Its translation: CAIRPGQGSYEQYF.

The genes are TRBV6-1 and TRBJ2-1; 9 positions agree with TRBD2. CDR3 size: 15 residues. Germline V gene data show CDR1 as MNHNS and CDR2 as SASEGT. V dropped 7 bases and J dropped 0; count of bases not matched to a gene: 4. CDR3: CASIPRGGSYNEQFF. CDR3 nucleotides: TGTGCCAGCATACCGCGGGGGGGCTCCTACAATGAGCAGTTCTTC.

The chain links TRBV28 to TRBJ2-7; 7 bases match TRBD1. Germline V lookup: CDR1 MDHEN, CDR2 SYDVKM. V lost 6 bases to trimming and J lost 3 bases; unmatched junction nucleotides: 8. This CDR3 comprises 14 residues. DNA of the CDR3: TGTGCCAGCAGCCGGACAGGAGGCCTCTACGAGCAGTACTTC. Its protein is CASSRTGGLYEQYF.